The 29 T cell receptor beta chains below were found in one sample sequenced in a study of CD8 T cells in ankylosing spondylitis. A single record per CDR3 protein comes from TCRdb applying MiXCR to the 5' RACE reads. Of 36,000 or so distinct CDR3 sequences listed, roughly an eighth are singletons. The sequenced sample consisted of synovial fluid, either unsorted or a sorted T cell fraction (not recorded which). The receptors derive from a male donor with ankylosing spondylitis.

This clonotype was recorded a few times. The chain couples TRBV20-1 to TRBJ2-7; 7 bases map to TRBD1. The CDR3 spans 16 residues. Germline V gene data show CDR1 as DFQATT and CDR2 as SNEGSKA (reference sequence). J gave up 1 base and V 0 bases, and 9 bases lay outside the gene matches. CDR3 protein: CSARDPRTGDSYEQYF. The CDR3, as DNA: TGCAGTGCTAGAGATCCAAGAACAGGGGATTCCTACGAGCAGTACTTC.

Here the CDR3 reads CASSPLGHSTDTQYF. CDR3 bases: TGTGCCAGCAGCCCCCTCGGGCATAGCACAGATACGCAGTATTTT. V and J are TRBV7-9 and TRBJ2-3; D gene unclear. The CDR3 spans 15 residues. CDR1 and CDR2 (germline): SEHNR, FQNEAQ (reference sequence). V was clipped by 5 bases and J by 0 bases, with 12 bases between them.

This clonotype has a count of ten or more. The rearrangement uses TRBV29-1 and TRBJ1-2; 11 bases map to TRBD1. The germline V gene encodes CDR1 SQVTM and CDR2 ANQGSEA. V gave up 5 bases and J gave up 8 bases; unmatched junction bases: 7. The CDR3 totals 13 residues. The CDR3 sequence is CSVWTGGIEGYTF. CDR3 sequence (DNA): TGCAGCGTTTGGACAGGGGGCATAGAGGGCTACACCTTC.

In the case of this clonotype: Mismatch with germline at one junction end may stem from a read error. This chain links TRBV18 with TRBJ2-5, with D tentatively TRBD1 (8 bases). From germline, CDR1 is KGHSH and CDR2 LQKENI. The CDR3 contains 14 residues. This CDR3 is CASSPQGEGETQYF. CDR3 nucleotide sequence: TGTGCCAGCTCCCCACAGGGGGAGGGAGAGACCCAGTACTTC.

This clonotype was seen many times. The chain recombines TRBV7-9 with TRBJ2-5, with 7 bases fitting TRBD1. CDR3 length: 13 amino acids. The V gene's germline CDR1 is SEHNR and CDR2 FQNEAQ (reference sequence). V was clipped by 5 bases and J by 5 bases; unmatched bases: 5. CDR3 nucleotides: TGTGCCAGCAGCACAGGGGTTGGCGAGACCCAGTACTTC. Amino acid sequence: CASSTGVGETQYF.

A word on this clonotype: This may be a read error: a much more frequent sequence differs by one nucleotide. V is TRBV12-3 or TRBV12-4 and J is TRBJ2-3; TRBD1 matches at 8 bases. The CDR3 is 18 residues long. The CDR3 nucleotides read TGTGCCCGCAGTCCACCCCCTAGACAGGGACAGGACACAGATACGCAGTATTTT. It translates to CARSPPPRQGQDTDTQYF.

The chain recombines TRBV7-9 with TRBJ2-7, with a weak D call TRBD2 (5 bases). The V end lost 5 bases, the J end lost 4 bases, and 15 bases lay between the germline ends. The germline V gene has CDR1 SEHNR and CDR2 FQNEAQ (reference sequence). This CDR3 comprises 14 residues. The CDR3 reads CASSPEGWVYEQYF. In DNA form, the CDR3 reads TGTGCCAGCAGCCCAGAGGGATGGGTGTACGAGCAGTACTTC.

The genes are TRBV9 and TRBJ1-2; 9 nucleotides agree with TRBD1. CDR3 length: 20 residues. J gave up 1 base and V 3 bases, and 19 bases lay outside the gene matches. Germline values: CDR1 SGDLS, CDR2 YYNGEE. As DNA, the CDR3 is TGTGCCAGCAGCGACGGGACAGGGTTAATCGGGTCGGATCTTAACTATGGCTACACCTTC. Amino acid sequence: CASSDGTGLIGSDLNYGYTF.

The CDR3 spells CASSLWDIPGGNYGYTF. Here the CDR3 DNA reads TGTGCCAGCAGTTTGTGGGACATCCCCGGAGGGAACTATGGCTACACCTTC. The V gene is TRBV28, the J gene TRBJ1-2; maybe TRBD1 (6 bases). V lost 3 bases to trimming and J lost 2 bases, with 19 bases between them. CDR3 length: 17 residues. Germline CDR1 and CDR2: MDHEN and SYDVKM.

This clonotype was found many times. The V call is TRBV5-1, the J call TRBJ2-3; no clear D. Germline CDR1 reads SGHRS; CDR2 reads YFSETQ. CDR3 size: 11 residues. V shed 5 bases and J shed 2 bases, with 3 bases lying between them. CDR3 DNA: TGCGCCAGCAGGTTCACAGATACGCAGTATTTT. Residues: CASRFTDTQYF.

This clonotype qualifies as medium-sized. The chain employs TRBV13 and TRBJ2-1; 13 bases line up with TRBD2. Trimming cost V 4 bases and J 7 bases; bases outside gene matches: 4. Per germline, CDR1 PRHDT and CDR2 FYEKMQ (reference sequence). CDR3 length: 15 residues. CDR3 amino acids: CASSYGTSGNNEQFF. The CDR3 DNA reads TGTGCCAGCAGCTACGGGACTAGCGGGAATAATGAGCAGTTCTTC.

The V gene is TRBV24-1, the J gene TRBJ2-1; 7 nucleotides agree with TRBD2. Germline CDR1 is KGHDR and CDR2 is SFDVKD. V trimming: 3 bases; J trimming: 4 bases; junction bases outside the gene matches: 14. This CDR3 is built from 18 residues. As DNA, the CDR3 is TGTGCCACCAGTGATCGGGGGACTTGGGGGGGTTTTTACAATGAGCAGTTCTTC. Its translation is CATSDRGTWGGFYNEQFF.

The table lists this clonotype with a few counts. The V call is TRBV6-1, the J call TRBJ1-5; TRBD1 agrees at 10 bases. The germline gives CDR1 MNHNS, CDR2 SASEGT. J was trimmed by 9 bases and V by 6 bases; bases with no gene match: 8. The CDR3 totals 14 residues. In DNA form, the CDR3 reads TGTGCCAGCAGCGACCGGGACAGGGGTCGGCCCCAGCATTTT. Its translation is CASSDRDRGRPQHF.

This clonotype was observed at least ten times. The chain carries TRBV12-3 or TRBV12-4 and TRBJ1-2; 8 positions match TRBD1. CDR3 length: 13 amino acids. Trimming took 3 bases from V and 8 from J; bases not matched to a gene: 5. Written as DNA, the CDR3 is TGTGCCAGCAGTTTCCCGGACAGGGAGGGCTACACCTTC. Encoded protein: CASSFPDREGYTF.

The chain combines TRBV28 with TRBJ2-2, with 7 bases lining up with TRBD1. Germline trimming cut 1 base from V and 4 bases from J; bases unmatched to any gene: 9. The CDR3 is made up of 17 amino acids. Germline CDR1 MDHEN, CDR2 SYDVKM. The CDR3 sequence is CASSLSAGGHLTGELFF. In DNA form, the CDR3 reads TGTGCCAGCAGTTTATCAGCAGGGGGTCATCTCACCGGGGAGCTGTTTTTT.

This clonotype has only a few counts. The chain links TRBV5-1 to TRBJ1-2; no firm D call. The CDR3 loop spans 16 amino acids. V lost 2 bases and J lost 0, with 14 bases in between. From germline, CDR1 is SGHRS and CDR2 YFSETQ. CDR3 DNA: TGCGCCAGCAGCTTCAACGGCAGGCTCTCTAACTATGGCTACACCTTC. This encodes CASSFNGRLSNYGYTF.

This clonotype has a count of ten or more. The rearrangement links TRBV4-3 to TRBJ2-1, with D perhaps TRBD2 (7 bases). V was cut by 1 base and J by 2 bases, with 15 bases left in between. Per the germline V gene, CDR1 is LGHNA and CDR2 is YSLEER. This CDR3 contains 17 residues. CDR3 protein: CASSQVGGAGPYNEQFF. The CDR3 DNA is TGCGCCAGCAGCCAAGTAGGGGGGGCGGGGCCCTACAATGAGCAGTTCTTC.

This clonotype has only a few counts. This chain uses TRBV7-9 with TRBJ2-1; 13 bases map to TRBD2. V was clipped by 5 bases and J by 7 bases; unmatched bases: 5. The CDR3 has 15 amino acids. Germline values: CDR1 SEHNR, CDR2 FQNEAQ (reference sequence). CDR3 sequence (DNA): TGTGCCAGCAGCGGGGGGACTAGCGGGAAGAATGAGCAGTTCTTC. It yields the protein CASSGGTSGKNEQFF.

There are a few counts of this clonotype. The rearrangement links TRBV28 to TRBJ1-4; 8 bases agree with TRBD1. CDR3 size: 15 residues. The V segment lost 6 bases and the J segment 7 bases; nucleotides outside the gene matches: 10. Germline-derived CDR1 and CDR2 are MDHEN and SYDVKM. CDR3 residues: CASSRDRGGGEKLFF. The DNA of the CDR3 is TGTGCCAGCAGCCGCGACAGGGGCGGCGGTGAAAAACTGTTTTTT.

This clonotype showed up many times. The rearrangement uses TRBV2 and TRBJ2-2; perhaps TRBD2 as D (7 bases). There are 15 residues in the CDR3. Germline assignment: CDR1 SNHLY and CDR2 FYNNEI. V was cut by 5 bases and J by 7 bases, with 17 bases left in between. CDR3 amino acids: CASSRGQRGIGELFF. The CDR3 DNA follows: TGTGCCAGCAGTCGAGGACAGCGGGGTATCGGGGAGCTGTTTTTT.

This clonotype has a handful of counts. The rearrangement joins TRBV7-3 to TRBJ2-1; 13 bases match TRBD2. V dropped 1 base and J dropped 12; count of bases not matched to a gene: 15. Per germline, CDR1 SGHTA and CDR2 FQGTGA. CDR3 length: 18 residues. The CDR3 bases are TGTGCCAGCAGCTTAAATGGGCCCCCAGGACTAGCGGGGGTCGCGCAGTTCTTC. Amino acids: CASSLNGPPGLAGVAQFF.

The chain uses TRBV4-3 and TRBJ2-7; 13 bases map to TRBD2. Germline V lookup: CDR1 LGHNA, CDR2 YSLEER. The CDR3 covers 15 residues. J was trimmed by 2 bases and V by 4 bases; bases with no gene match: 2. The CDR3 region is CASSPLAGGTYEQYF. The CDR3 nucleotides read TGCGCCAGCAGCCCACTAGCGGGGGGGACCTACGAGCAGTACTTC.

This clonotype was found a few times. The chain couples TRBV7-9 to TRBJ1-1; TRBD1 aligns across 10 bases. With V trimmed by 5 bases and J by 1 base, 7 bases remained unmatched. The CDR3 is 16 amino acids. Germline V gene sequence: CDR1 SEHNR, CDR2 FQNEAQ (reference sequence). The CDR3 loop is CASSPWTGGTNTEAFF. CDR3 in DNA: TGTGCCAGCAGCCCCTGGACAGGGGGGACGAACACTGAAGCTTTCTTT.

The CDR3 nucleotides are TGTGCCAGCAGGGGAGGAGACTTGCCGAAGTACTTC. Translating gives CASRGGDLPKYF. The V call is TRBV2, the J call TRBJ2-5, with a weak D call TRBD2 (6 bases). The germline gives CDR1 SNHLY, CDR2 FYNNEI. V lost 6 bases to trimming and J lost 12 bases, with 17 bases between them. The CDR3 runs 12 residues.

Only a few counts were recorded for this clonotype. The chain uses TRBV28 and TRBJ2-5; perhaps D is TRBD1 or TRBD2 (5 bases each). The V gene lost 3 bases and the J gene lost 1 base, with 21 bases spanning the gap. This CDR3 has 18 residues. The germline V gene has CDR1 MDHEN and CDR2 SYDVKM. The DNA for the CDR3 is TGTGCCAGCAGTTTTAGCAGATACTTGGGACGGAGCCAAGAGACCCAGTACTTC. Its protein is CASSFSRYLGRSQETQYF.

This clonotype was observed at least ten times. The chain combines TRBV28 with TRBJ2-1; D is undetermined. The germline V gene has CDR1 MDHEN and CDR2 SYDVKM. V was trimmed by 6 bases and J by 0 bases, leaving 6 bases between them. The CDR3 has 13 residues. The CDR3 is CASRGISYNEQFF. The DNA of the CDR3 is TGTGCCAGCAGGGGTATCTCCTACAATGAGCAGTTCTTC.

This clonotype was counted ten times or more. The V and J genes are TRBV29-1 and TRBJ2-3; D is unclear. Germline values: CDR1 SQVTM, CDR2 ANQGSEA. V was clipped by 4 bases and J by 6 bases, with 11 bases between them. This CDR3 is 12 amino acids long. CDR3 sequence reads: CSVVGKGDTQYF. CDR3 in DNA: TGCAGCGTTGTCGGAAAAGGGGATACGCAGTATTTT.

This rearrangement joins TRBV27 to TRBJ2-7; TRBD1 matches at 10 bases. Germline-derived CDR1 and CDR2 are MNHEY and SMNVEV (reference sequence). J lost 2 bases, V lost 8 bases, and 9 bases had no gene match. This CDR3 spans 15 amino acids. This CDR3 is CASGLGTGAPYEQYF. The CDR3 DNA is TGTGCCAGCGGCCTTGGGACAGGGGCGCCCTACGAGCAGTACTTC.

This clonotype appeared a few times. DNA of the CDR3: TGTGCCATCGGCCTTGGGGGAGCAGAGACCCAGTACTTC. It translates to CAIGLGGAETQYF. The chain recombines TRBV10-3 with TRBJ2-5; D possibly matches TRBD1 or TRBD2 (5 bases each). This CDR3 is 13 amino acids long. Trimming removed 8 bases from V and 4 bases from J, with 14 bases in between. CDR1 is ENHRY, CDR2 SYGVKD, per germline.